Described below is a single TCR beta chain sequence and its context. Its antigen is not known. PCR was performed a second time for about 7 to 11 cycles using a sample-barcoded 5' primer and a J-beta primer mix. All samples gave at least 2.5 million CDR3-containing paired-end reads. TCRdb passed the 5' RACE reads through MiXCR, listing each CDR3 protein once. The repertoire holds 1.5 million to 2 million distinct CDR3 sequences, with approximately 50% as singletons. This sample stems from a study of blood T cells in healthy people across ages. Study-wide results and limits: It was held that the diversity estimates obtained from one million T cells were underestimates. Compared with aged donors, long-lived donors showed fewer expanded clones, suggesting selection.

From germline, CDR1 is MDHEN and CDR2 SYDVKM. The V and J ends lost 6 bases and 9 bases respectively, with 21 bases between them. This CDR3 region has 14 residues. The rearrangement joins TRBV28 to TRBJ2-7; D is possibly TRBD1 (6 bases). The sample was blood. The origin of this receptor is a woman in her forties in good health. The CDR3 sequence is CASSSRRQVSGQYF. The CDR3 DNA reads as TGTGCCAGCAGCAGCCGGCGACAGGTCTCCGGGCAGTACTTC. Complete variable domain (other parts from reference TRBV28 and TRBJ2-7): DVKVTQSSRYLVKRTGEKVFLECVQDMDHENMFWYRQDPGLGLRLIYFSYDVKMKEKGDIPEGYSVSREKKERFSLILESASTNQTSMYLCASSSRRQVSGQYFGPGTRLTVT.